These 9 T cell receptor beta chains originate from one sample sequenced in a study of OX40 agonist ivuxolimab in advanced cancers. Clones were read by immunoSEQ multiplex PCR, and TCRdb kept only the in-frame ones, dropping some. The sample lists 74,000 or so clones; 86% were seen once. The source was CD4+ or CD8+ T cells sorted from blood, collected in a trial of the OX40 agonist ivuxolimab. The receptors were gathered from an adult with an advanced solid tumor such as melanoma, head and neck, liver or kidney cancer.

V is TRBV6-6 and J is TRBJ2-7; 7 bases agree with TRBD1. Germline V gives CDR1 MNHNY, CDR2 SVGAGI (reference sequence). This CDR3 has 13 amino acids. With V trimmed by 2 bases and J by 3 bases, 1 base remained unmatched. DNA of the CDR3: TGTGCCAGCAGTTACGGGACAGACTACGAGCAGTACTTC. This encodes CASSYGTDYEQYF.

The chain carries TRBV10-3 and TRBJ2-7; a weak D match, TRBD1 (6 bases). Trimming stripped 6 bases from V and 1 base from J, with 13 bases between. Germline V gene data show CDR1 as ENHRY and CDR2 as SYGVKD. The CDR3 is made up of 14 amino acids. The chain's CDR3 is CAISRGRGSYEQYF. In nucleotides, the CDR3 is TGTGCCATCAGCCGTGGCAGGGGATCCTACGAGCAGTACTTC.

The genes are TRBV9 and TRBJ1-5; D possibly corresponds to TRBD1 (5 bases). The CDR3 runs 14 residues. Trimming left V 0 bases short and J 4 bases short, with 8 bases between. CDR1 and CDR2 from the germline V gene are SGDLS and YYNGEE. CDR3 bases: TGTGCCAGCAGCGTAGGGCAGGGAAATCAGCCCCAGCATTTT. Translated, it gives CASSVGQGNQPQHF.

The rearrangement links TRBV6-5 to TRBJ1-5; 8 nucleotides align to TRBD1. V lost 6 bases to trimming and J lost 6 bases; unmatched junction nucleotides: 4. CDR3 length: 13 residues. In germline, CDR1 is MNHEY, CDR2 SVGAGI. CDR3 loop: CASRRTGFQPQHF. The DNA of the CDR3 is TGTGCCAGCAGGAGGACAGGGTTTCAGCCCCAGCATTTT.

The rearrangement links TRBV27 to TRBJ2-1; 7 bases are a match to TRBD1. Germline V gene sequence: CDR1 MNHEY, CDR2 SMNVEV (reference sequence). The CDR3 covers 14 residues. Unmatched junction bases numbered 4, after V lost 5 bases and J lost 3 bases. The CDR3 is CASSPGQRYNEQFF. As DNA, the CDR3 is TGTGCCAGCAGTCCGGGACAGCGCTACAATGAGCAGTTCTTC.

A single count supports this clone. This sequence joins TRBV30 and TRBJ2-7; D possibly uses TRBD1 or TRBD2 (5 bases each). The germline V and J ends were trimmed by 1 base and 3 bases, with 7 bases remaining between them. This CDR3 is built from 12 residues. Germline CDR1 and CDR2: GTSNPN and SVGIG (reference sequence). Here the CDR3 DNA reads TGTGCCTGGAGTGGGGGGTTCTACGAGCAGTACTTC. Protein product: CAWSGGFYEQYF.

In its sample, this clone was seen a few times. The CDR3: CASRPRGLNTEAFF. For the CDR3, the DNA is TGTGCCAGCCGCCCAAGGGGTTTGAACACTGAAGCTTTCTTT. V and J are TRBV6-6 and TRBJ1-1; a possible D gene is TRBD1 (5 bases). V gave up 8 bases and J gave up 0 bases, with 13 bases separating them. Germline assignment: CDR1 MNHNY and CDR2 SVGAGI (reference sequence). This CDR3 has 14 residues.

The gene calls are TRBV5-6 and TRBJ2-2, with 13 positions matching TRBD2. CDR1 and CDR2 (germline): SGHDT, YYEEEE. V shed 5 bases and J 7 bases; nucleotides not matched to a gene: 8. This CDR3 spans 16 amino acids. CDR3 sequence reads: CASRTGLAGAGGELFF. The CDR3 DNA follows: TGTGCCAGCAGAACCGGACTAGCGGGAGCTGGCGGGGAGCTGTTTTTT.

This clone has just a few counts. This rearrangement joins TRBV7-6 to TRBJ2-7; 7 positions agree with TRBD2. The CDR3 runs to 16 residues. J lost 3 bases, V lost 0 bases, and 8 bases had no gene match. CDR1 and CDR2 from the germline V gene are SGHVS and FNYEAQ. The DNA of the CDR3 is TGTGCCAGCAGCTTAGCCCTAGCGGCAGGGAGCTACGAGCAGTACTTC. Translating it yields CASSLALAAGSYEQYF.